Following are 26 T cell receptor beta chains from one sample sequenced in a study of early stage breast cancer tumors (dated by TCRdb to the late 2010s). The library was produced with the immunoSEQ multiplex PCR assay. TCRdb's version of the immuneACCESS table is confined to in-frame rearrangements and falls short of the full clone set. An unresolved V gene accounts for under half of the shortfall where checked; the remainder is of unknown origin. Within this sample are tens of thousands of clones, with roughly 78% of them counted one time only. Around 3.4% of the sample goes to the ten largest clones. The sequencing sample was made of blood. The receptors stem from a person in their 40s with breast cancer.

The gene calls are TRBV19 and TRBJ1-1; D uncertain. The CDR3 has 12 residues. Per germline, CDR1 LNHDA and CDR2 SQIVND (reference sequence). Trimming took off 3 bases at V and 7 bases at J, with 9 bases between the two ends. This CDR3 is CASSIIWGEAFF. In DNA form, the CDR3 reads TGTGCCAGTAGTATTATCTGGGGTGAAGCTTTCTTT.

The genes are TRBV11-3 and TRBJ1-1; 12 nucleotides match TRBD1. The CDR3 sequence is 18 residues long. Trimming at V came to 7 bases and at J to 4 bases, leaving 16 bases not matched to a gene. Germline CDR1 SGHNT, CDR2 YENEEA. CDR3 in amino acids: CASTPRDRGPGKVTEAFF. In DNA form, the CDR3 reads TGTGCCAGCACCCCAAGGGACAGGGGGCCGGGTAAGGTCACTGAAGCTTTCTTT.

In DNA, the CDR3 is TGTGCCAGCAGAAGGTTCACTGAAGCTTTCTTT. It yields the protein CASRRFTEAFF. The V call is TRBV7-9, the J call TRBJ1-1; D remains ambiguous. The length of the CDR3 is 11 residues. The ends were cut back, 6 bases at V and 4 bases at J, with 6 bases in the middle. Germline V gene data show CDR1 as SEHNR and CDR2 as FQNEAQ (reference sequence).

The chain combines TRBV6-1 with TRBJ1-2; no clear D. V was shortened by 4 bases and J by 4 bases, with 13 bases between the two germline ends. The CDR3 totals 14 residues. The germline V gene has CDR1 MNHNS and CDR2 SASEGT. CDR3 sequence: CASSGSFGGYGYTF. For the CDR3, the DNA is TGTGCCAGCAGTGGAAGTTTTGGAGGCTATGGCTACACCTTC.

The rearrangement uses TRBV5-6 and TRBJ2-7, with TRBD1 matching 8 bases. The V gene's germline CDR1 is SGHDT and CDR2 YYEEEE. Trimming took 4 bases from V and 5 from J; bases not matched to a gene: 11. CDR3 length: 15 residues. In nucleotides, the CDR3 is TGTGCCAGCAGCCTCACCGGACAGGGTAGCCACGAGCAGTACTTC. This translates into CASSLTGQGSHEQYF.

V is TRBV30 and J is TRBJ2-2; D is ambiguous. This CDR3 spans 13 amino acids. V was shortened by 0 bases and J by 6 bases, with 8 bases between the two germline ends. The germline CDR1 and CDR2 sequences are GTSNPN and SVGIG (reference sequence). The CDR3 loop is CAWSVVSAGELFF. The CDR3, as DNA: TGTGCCTGGAGTGTAGTGTCGGCCGGGGAGCTGTTTTTT. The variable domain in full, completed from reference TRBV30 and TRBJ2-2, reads SQTIHQWPATLVQPVGSPLSLECTVEGTSNPNLYWYRQAAGRGLQLLFYSVGIGQISSEVPQNLSASRPQDRQFILSSKKLLLSDSGFYLCAWSVVSAGELFFGEGSRLTVL.

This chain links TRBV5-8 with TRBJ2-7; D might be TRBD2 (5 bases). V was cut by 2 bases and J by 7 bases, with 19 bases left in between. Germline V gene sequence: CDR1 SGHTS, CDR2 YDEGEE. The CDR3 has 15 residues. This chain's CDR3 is CASSLDMTMGEEQYF. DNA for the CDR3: TGTGCCAGCAGCTTAGACATGACTATGGGAGAGGAGCAGTACTTC.

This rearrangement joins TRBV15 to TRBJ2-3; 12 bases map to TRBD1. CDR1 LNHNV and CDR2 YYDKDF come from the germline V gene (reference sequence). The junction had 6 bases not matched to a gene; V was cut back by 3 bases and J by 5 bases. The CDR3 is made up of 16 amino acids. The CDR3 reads CATSSRDRGPVDTQYF. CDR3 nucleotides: TGTGCCACCAGCAGCCGGGACAGGGGGCCGGTAGATACGCAGTATTTT.

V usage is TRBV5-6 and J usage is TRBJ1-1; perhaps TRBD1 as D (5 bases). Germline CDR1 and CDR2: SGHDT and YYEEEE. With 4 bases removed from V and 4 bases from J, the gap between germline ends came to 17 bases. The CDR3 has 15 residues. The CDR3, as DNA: TGTGCCAGCAGCGCCTATCCAGGCGGGGGCACTGAAGCTTTCTTT. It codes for CASSAYPGGGTEAFF. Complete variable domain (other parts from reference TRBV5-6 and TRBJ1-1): DAGVTQSPTHLIKTRGQQVTLRCSPKSGHDTVSWYQQALGQGPQFIFQYYEEEERQRGNFPDRFSGHQFPNYSSELNVNALLLGDSALYLCASSAYPGGGTEAFFGQGTRLTVV.

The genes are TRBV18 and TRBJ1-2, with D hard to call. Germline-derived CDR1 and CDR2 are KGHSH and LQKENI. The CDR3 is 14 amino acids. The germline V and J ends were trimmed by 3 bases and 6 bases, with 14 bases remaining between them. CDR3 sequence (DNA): TGTGCCAGCTCACCGTCGGACTTGAGACATGGCTACACCTTC. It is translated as CASSPSDLRHGYTF.

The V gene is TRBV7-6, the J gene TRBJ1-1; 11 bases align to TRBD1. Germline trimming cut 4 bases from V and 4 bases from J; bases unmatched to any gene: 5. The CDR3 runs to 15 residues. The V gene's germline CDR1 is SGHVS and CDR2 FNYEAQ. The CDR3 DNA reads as TGTGCCAGCAGCTCAGGGACAGGGGGACCCACTGAAGCTTTCTTT. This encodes CASSSGTGGPTEAFF.

In DNA form, the CDR3 reads TGTGCCATCAGCCGAGCGGGGGGTGTTATTACGCAGTATTTT. It yields the protein CAISRAGGVITQYF. V usage is TRBV10-3 and J usage is TRBJ2-3, with 9 bases identical to TRBD2. Unmatched junction bases numbered 9, after V lost 6 bases and J lost 8 bases. The CDR3 consists of 14 residues. The germline V gene has CDR1 ENHRY and CDR2 SYGVKD.

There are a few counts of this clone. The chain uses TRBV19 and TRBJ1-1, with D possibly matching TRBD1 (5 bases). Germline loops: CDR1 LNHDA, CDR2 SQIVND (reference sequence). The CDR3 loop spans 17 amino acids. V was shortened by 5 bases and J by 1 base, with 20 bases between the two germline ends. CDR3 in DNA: TGTGCCAGTAGTCCCACCCCTGCCGGGGGTCCGAACACTGAAGCTTTCTTT. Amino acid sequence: CASSPTPAGGPNTEAFF.

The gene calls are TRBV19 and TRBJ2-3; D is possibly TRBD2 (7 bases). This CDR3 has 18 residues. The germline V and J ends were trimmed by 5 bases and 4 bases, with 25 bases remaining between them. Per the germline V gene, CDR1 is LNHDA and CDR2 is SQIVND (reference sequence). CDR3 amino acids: CASSLGGRAFGSADTQYF. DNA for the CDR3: TGTGCCAGTAGTTTAGGGGGGAGGGCCTTTGGTTCTGCAGATACGCAGTATTTT.

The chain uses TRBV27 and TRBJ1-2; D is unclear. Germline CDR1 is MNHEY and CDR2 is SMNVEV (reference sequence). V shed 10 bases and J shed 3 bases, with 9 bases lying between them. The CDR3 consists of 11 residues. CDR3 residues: CATREDYGYTF. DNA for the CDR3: TGTGCCACGCGGGAAGACTATGGCTACACCTTC.

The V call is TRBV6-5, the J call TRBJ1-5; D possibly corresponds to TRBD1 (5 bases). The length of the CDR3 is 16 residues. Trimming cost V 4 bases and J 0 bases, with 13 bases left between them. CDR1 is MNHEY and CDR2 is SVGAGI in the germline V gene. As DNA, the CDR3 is TGTGCCAGCAGTTTCACAGGTGCGGATAGCAATCAGCCCCAGCATTTT. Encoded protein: CASSFTGADSNQPQHF.

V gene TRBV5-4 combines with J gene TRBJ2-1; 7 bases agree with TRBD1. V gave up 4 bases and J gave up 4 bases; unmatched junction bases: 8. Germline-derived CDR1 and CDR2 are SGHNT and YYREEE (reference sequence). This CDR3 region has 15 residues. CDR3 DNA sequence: TGTGCCAGCAGCACCAGACAGGGCCGGTACAATGAGCAGTTCTTC. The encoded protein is CASSTRQGRYNEQFF.

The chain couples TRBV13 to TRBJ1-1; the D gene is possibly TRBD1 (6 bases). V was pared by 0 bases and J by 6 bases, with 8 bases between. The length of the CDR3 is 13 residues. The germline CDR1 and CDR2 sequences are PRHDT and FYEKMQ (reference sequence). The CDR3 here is CASSLGQGAEAFF. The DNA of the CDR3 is TGTGCCAGCAGCTTAGGACAGGGCGCTGAAGCTTTCTTT.

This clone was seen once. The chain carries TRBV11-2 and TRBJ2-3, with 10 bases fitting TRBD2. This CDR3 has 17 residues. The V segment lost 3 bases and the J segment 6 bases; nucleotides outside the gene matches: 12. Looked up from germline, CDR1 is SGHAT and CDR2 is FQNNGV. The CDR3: CASSLELAGALFDTQYF. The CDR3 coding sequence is TGTGCCAGCAGCTTGGAGCTAGCGGGAGCTCTATTCGATACGCAGTATTTT.

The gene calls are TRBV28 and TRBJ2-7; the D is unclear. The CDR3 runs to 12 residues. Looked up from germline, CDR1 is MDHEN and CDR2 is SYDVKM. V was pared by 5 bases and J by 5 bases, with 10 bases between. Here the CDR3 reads CASSILSNEQYF. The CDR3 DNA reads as TGTGCCAGCAGTATCCTCTCTAACGAGCAGTACTTC.

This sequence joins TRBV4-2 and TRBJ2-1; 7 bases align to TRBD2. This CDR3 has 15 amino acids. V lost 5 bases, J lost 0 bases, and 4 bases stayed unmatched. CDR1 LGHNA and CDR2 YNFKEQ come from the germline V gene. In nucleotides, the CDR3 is TGTGCCAGCAGCTCTAGCGGAAGCTCCTACAATGAGCAGTTCTTC. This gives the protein CASSSSGSSYNEQFF.

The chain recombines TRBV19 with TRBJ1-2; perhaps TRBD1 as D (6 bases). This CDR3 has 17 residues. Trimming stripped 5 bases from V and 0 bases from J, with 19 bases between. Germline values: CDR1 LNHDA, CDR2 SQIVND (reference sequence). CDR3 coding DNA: TGTGCCAGTAGTGGACAGACCCTCTATGGGACTAACTATGGCTACACCTTC. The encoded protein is CASSGQTLYGTNYGYTF.

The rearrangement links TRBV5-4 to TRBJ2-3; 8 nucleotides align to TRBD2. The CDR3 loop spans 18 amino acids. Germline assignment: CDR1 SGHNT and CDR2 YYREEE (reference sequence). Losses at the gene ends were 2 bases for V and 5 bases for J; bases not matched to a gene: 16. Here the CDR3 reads CASSLRAGSGSKGDTQYF. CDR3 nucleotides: TGTGCCAGCAGCTTAAGGGCTGGGAGCGGGAGTAAGGGAGATACGCAGTATTTT.

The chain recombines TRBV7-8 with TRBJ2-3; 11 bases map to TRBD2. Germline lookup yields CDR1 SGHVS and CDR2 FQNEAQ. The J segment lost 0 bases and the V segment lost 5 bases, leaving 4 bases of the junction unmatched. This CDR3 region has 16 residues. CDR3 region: CASSPRTSGSTDTQYF. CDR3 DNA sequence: TGTGCCAGCAGCCCGAGGACTAGCGGGAGCACAGATACGCAGTATTTT.

The CDR3 bases are TGTGCCAGCAGCCAAGGATATGGCACAGATACGCAGTATTTT. As protein: CASSQGYGTDTQYF. V usage is TRBV4-2 and J usage is TRBJ2-3, with D unresolved. Trimming shortened V by 1 base and J by 1 base, and 6 bases separated the two germline ends. Germline CDR1 reads LGHNA; CDR2 reads YNFKEQ. This CDR3 is 14 amino acids long.

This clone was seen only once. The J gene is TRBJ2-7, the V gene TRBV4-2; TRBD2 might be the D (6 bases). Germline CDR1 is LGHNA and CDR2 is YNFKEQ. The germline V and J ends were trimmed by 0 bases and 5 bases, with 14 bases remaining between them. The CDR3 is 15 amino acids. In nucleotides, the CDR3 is TGTGCCAGCAGCCAAGAGGGTCGGGAGTGGAACGAGCAGTACTTC. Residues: CASSQEGREWNEQYF.